This TCR beta chain was found in a study of blood T cell repertoires in COVID-19 (dated by TCRdb to about 2020). Context from the whole study: Collaborator samples came from the United States, Italy and Spain and covered acute and convalescent phases of COVID-19. The material from the prospective study consisted of cDNA or gDNA derived from T cells, B-cell-depleted T cells, or PBMCs. The samples were drawn from two sources: the first 160 participants of the ongoing ImmuneRACE study, and fewer than 1,500 subjects contributed by 6 global collaborators. The repertoires were released in a freely available public database intended as a resource for research on the immune response to SARS-CoV-2. Deeply sampled blood TCRbeta repertoires from subjects exposed to, actively infected with, or recovered from COVID-19 were included in the dataset. A de-identified subject ID, COVID-19 status, age in years and sex were almost always included in the sample metadata. Where available, HLA class I and class II types were obtained from metadata supplied by the sample provider rather than from assay-based typing.

The paper as a whole reports these results and caveats: The amount of clinical and demographic metadata varied by source and participant and was provided uncurated.

Each collaborating institution followed its own protocols to collect whole blood in K2EDTA tubes. For TCRbeta analysis, collaborators shipped samples as frozen whole blood, isolated PBMCs, or DNA extracted from either of those sample types. As to this clone: What this receptor recognizes is not known. The sample holds no much larger clone one base away, and base qualities are not on file.

TCRbeta CDR3 regions were amplified from genomic DNA using the immunoSEQ Assay, a bias-controlled multiplex PCR. The paper's data handling went like this. The number of nucleated cells in each sample was estimated by amplification of reference gene primers within the assay. To quantify the absolute abundance of each unique TCRbeta CDR3 rearrangement, sequence reads were collapsed and filtered. For each sample, productive Simpson clonality was calculated as the square root of Simpson's diversity index over productive rearrangements. TCRdb limited this immuneACCESS table to in-frame rearrangements with V and J called. A share of clones is missing; checked studies link under half to unresolved V genes, and the rest is unexplained. Clonal size and the V and J genes are those of that table, whereas D and trimming came from the DNA. Within this sample are 210,000 or so clones, with around 85% of them counted one time only. Together, the top ten hold roughly 5% of the sample.

The TCR sequence derives from a human donor in a cohort sampled during active COVID-19. Material for sequencing was peripheral blood.

The bases are TGTGCCAGCAGTGATGCTACATTTCATGCAGGGAATGGGAACACTGAAGCTTTCTTT. Its translation is CASSDATFHAGNGNTEAFF. Recombination linked TRBV2 to TRBJ1-1; a tentative D call is TRBD1 (5 bases match). The germline V gene specifies SNHLY as CDR1 and FYNNEI as CDR2. The CDR3 spans 19 residues, from the cysteine through the phenylalanine. The only DNA kept is the CDR3, 57 bases in frame from the first base. The junction shows trimming of 3 bases on V and 1 base on J, plus 24 bases between the germline ends.